This record concerns one T cell receptor beta chain sequence. Its specificity is not known. Every participant gave one or more pre-ART and two or more post-ART PBMC samples. Before DNA extraction, about 0.85-10 million cryopreserved PBMC were held in the samples. This sample is part of a study of long-term antiretroviral therapy in people with HIV. This was the immunoSEQ v3.0 assay at survey level. TCRdb's table, derived via immunoSEQ multiplex PCR, lists solely in-frame clones and lacks some. The sample shows fewer than 25,000 clones, around 87% of them seen only once. Study-level points and caveats: ART adherence, viral resistance and therapy changes went unrecorded. Every time point showed a repertoire led by clones expanded before ART.

Sequencing used unsorted PBMCs, obtained 2.6 years after starting antiretroviral therapy. This clonotype was obtained from a woman aged 45-60 years with HIV.

DNA of the CDR3: TGTGCCAGCAGCTTATCGGGTGGCGGGGAGCTGTTTTTT. It is translated as CASSLSGGGELFF. This rearrangement joins TRBV11-1 to TRBJ2-2; D gene uncertain. The CDR3 is 13 residues long. V was trimmed by 2 bases and J by 7 bases, leaving 8 bases between them. CDR1 is SGHAT, CDR2 FQDESV, per germline (reference sequence).